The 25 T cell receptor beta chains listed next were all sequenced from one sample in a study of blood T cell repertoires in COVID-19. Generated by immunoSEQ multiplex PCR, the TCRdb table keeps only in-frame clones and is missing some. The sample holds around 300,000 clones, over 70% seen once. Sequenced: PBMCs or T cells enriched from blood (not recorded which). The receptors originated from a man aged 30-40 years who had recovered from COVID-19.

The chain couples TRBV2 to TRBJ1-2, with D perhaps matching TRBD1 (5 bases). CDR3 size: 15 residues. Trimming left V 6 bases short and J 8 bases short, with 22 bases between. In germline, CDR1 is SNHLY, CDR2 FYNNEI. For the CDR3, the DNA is TGTGCCAGCAGGAGACAGCCAGAAGTGATTGGAGGCTACACCTTC. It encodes CASRRQPEVIGGYTF.

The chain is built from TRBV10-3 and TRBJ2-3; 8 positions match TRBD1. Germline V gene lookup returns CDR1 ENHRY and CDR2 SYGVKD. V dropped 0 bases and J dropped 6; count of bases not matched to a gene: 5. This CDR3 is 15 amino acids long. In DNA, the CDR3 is TGTGCCATCAGTGAGTCGGGCAGGGGGCTTGATACGCAGTATTTT. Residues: CAISESGRGLDTQYF.

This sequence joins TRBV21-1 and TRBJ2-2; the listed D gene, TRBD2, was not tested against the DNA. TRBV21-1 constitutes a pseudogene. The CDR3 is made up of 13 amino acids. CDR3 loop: CASSKASGLKWVF. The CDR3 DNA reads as TGTGCCAGCAGCAAAGCTTCGGGACTAAAGTGGGTTTTT.

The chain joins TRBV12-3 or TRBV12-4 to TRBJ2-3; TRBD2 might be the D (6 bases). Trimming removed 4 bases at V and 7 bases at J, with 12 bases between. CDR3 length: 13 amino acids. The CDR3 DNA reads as TGTGCCAGCAGTTCCGGGACTGAGTATACGCAGTATTTT. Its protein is CASSSGTEYTQYF.

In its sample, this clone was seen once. The CDR3 spells CASSLAGQGASFENIQYF. The CDR3 nucleotides are TGCGCCAGCAGCTTGGCCGGGCAGGGGGCGTCCTTTGAAAACATTCAGTACTTC. V is TRBV5-1 and J is TRBJ2-4, with 8 nucleotides matching TRBD1. The CDR3 is 18 residues long. The germline gives CDR1 SGHRS, CDR2 YFSETQ. J lost 5 bases, V lost 0 bases, and 13 bases had no gene match. Variable domain in full (rest from reference TRBV5-1 and TRBJ2-4): KAGVTQTPRYLIKTRGQQVTLSCSPISGHRSVSWYQQTPGQGLQFLFEYFSETQRNKGNFPGRFSGRQFSNSRSEMNVSTLELGDSALYLCASSLAGQGASFENIQYFGAGTRLSVL.

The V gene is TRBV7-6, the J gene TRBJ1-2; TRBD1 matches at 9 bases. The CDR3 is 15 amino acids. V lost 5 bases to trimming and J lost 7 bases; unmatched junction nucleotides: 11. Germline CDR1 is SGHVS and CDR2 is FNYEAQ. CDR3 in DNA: TGTGCCAGCAGCCCGCGGACAGGGGAGGGAATTGGCTACACCTTC. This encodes CASSPRTGEGIGYTF.

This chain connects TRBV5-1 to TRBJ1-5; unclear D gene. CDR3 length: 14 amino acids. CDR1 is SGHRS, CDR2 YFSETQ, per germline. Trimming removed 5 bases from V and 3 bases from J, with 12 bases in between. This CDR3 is CASRPGGDNQPQHF. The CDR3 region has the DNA TGCGCCAGCAGGCCGGGCGGGGACAATCAGCCCCAGCATTTT.

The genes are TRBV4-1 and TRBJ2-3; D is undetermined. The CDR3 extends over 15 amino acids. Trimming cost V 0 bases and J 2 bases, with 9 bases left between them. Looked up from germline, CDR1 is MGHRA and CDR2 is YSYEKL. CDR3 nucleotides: TGCGCCAGCAGCCAAGATCCCGGTAACACAGATACGCAGTATTTT. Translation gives CASSQDPGNTDTQYF.

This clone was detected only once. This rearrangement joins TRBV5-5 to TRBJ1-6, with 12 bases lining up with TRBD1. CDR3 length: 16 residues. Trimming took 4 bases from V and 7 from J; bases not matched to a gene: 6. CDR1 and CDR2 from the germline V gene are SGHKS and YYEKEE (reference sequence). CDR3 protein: CASSRGQGASNSPLHF. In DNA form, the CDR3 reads TGTGCCAGCAGCAGGGGACAGGGGGCTTCAAATTCACCCCTCCACTTT.

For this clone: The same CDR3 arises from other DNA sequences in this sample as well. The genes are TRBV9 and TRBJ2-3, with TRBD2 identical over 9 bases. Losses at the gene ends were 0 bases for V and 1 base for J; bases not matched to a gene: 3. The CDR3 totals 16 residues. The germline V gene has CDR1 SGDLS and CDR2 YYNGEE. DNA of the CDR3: TGTGCCAGCAGCGTAGGCCCTAGCGGGGGCACAGATACGCAGTATTTT. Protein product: CASSVGPSGGTDTQYF.

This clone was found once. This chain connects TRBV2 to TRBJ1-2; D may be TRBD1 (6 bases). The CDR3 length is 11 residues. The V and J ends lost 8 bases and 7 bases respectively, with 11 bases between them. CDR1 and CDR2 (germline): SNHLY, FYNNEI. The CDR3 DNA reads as TGTGCCAGCTGGGGACAATTTGGCTACACCTTC. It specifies CASWGQFGYTF.

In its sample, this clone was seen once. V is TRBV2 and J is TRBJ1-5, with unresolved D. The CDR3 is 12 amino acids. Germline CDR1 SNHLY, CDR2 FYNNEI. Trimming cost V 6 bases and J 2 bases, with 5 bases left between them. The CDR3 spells CASRGGNQPQHF. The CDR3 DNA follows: TGTGCCAGCAGGGGCGGCAATCAGCCCCAGCATTTT.

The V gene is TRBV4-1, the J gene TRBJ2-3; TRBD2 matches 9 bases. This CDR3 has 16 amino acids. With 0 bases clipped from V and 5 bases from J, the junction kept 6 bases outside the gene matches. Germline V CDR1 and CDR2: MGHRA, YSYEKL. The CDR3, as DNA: TGCGCCAGCAGCCAAGAGCGCACTAGCGGGTTAGATACGCAGTATTTT. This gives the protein CASSQERTSGLDTQYF.

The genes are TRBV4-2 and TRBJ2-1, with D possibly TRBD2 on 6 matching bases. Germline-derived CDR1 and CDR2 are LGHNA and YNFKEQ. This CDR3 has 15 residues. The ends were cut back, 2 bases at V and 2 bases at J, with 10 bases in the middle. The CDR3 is CASSQFTGAYNEQFF. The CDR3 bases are TGTGCCAGCAGCCAATTTACGGGGGCCTACAATGAGCAGTTCTTC.

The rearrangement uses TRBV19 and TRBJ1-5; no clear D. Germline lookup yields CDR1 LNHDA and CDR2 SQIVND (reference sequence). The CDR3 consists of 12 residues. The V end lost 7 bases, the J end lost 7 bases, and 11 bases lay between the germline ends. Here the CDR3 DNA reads TGTGCCAGTATGACCGGGAGGCAGCCCCAGCATTTT. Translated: CASMTGRQPQHF. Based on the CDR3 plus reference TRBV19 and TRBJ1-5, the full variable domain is DGGITQSPKYLFRKEGQNVTLSCEQNLNHDAMYWYRQDPGQGLRLIYYSQIVNDFQKGDIAEGYSVSREKKESFPLTVTSAQKNPTAFYLCASMTGRQPQHFGDGTRLSIL.

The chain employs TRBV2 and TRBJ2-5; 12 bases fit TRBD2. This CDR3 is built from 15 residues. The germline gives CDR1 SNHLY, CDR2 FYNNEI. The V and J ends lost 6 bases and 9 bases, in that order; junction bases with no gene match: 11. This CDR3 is CASSPGTSGQGAQYF. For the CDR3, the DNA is TGTGCCAGCAGCCCCGGGACTAGCGGGCAAGGGGCCCAGTACTTC. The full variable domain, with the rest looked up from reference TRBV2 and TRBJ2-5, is EPEVTQTPSHQVTQMGQEVILRCVPISNHLYFYWYRQILGQKVEFLVSFYNNEISEKSEIFDDQFSVERPDGSNFTLKIRSTKLEDSAMYFCASSPGTSGQGAQYFGPGTRLLVL.

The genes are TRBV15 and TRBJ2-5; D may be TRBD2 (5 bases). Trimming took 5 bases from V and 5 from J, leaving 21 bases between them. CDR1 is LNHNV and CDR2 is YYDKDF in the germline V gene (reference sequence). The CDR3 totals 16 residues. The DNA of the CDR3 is TGTGCCACCAGCCACGACCGGGATCACCTAGACGAGACCCAGTACTTC. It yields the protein CATSHDRDHLDETQYF.

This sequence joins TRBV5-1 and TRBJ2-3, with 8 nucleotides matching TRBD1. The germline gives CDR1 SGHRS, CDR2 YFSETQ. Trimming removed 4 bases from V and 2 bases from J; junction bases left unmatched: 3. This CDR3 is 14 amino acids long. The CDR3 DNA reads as TGCGCCAGCAGCATGGGACAGGACACAGATACGCAGTATTTT. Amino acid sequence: CASSMGQDTDTQYF.

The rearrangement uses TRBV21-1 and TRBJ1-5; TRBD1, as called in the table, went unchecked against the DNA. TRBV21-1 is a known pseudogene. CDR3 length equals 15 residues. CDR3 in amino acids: CASSKTGDINQPQHF. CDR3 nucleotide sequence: TGTGCCAGCAGCAAAACAGGGGATATCAATCAGCCCCAGCATTTT.

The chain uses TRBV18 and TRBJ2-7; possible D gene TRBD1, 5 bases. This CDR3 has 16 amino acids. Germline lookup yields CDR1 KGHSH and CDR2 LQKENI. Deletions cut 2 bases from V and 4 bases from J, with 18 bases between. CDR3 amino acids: CASSPRLGASTYEQYF. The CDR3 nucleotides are TGTGCCAGCTCACCAAGGCTTGGGGCCAGCACTTACGAGCAGTACTTC.

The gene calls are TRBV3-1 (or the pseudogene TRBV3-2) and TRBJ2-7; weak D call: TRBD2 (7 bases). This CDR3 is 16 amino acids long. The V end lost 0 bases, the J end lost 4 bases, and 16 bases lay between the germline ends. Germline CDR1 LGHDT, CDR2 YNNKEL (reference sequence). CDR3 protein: CASSQDAGAGTYEQYF. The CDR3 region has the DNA TGTGCCAGCAGCCAAGACGCGGGGGCTGGTACTTACGAGCAGTACTTC.

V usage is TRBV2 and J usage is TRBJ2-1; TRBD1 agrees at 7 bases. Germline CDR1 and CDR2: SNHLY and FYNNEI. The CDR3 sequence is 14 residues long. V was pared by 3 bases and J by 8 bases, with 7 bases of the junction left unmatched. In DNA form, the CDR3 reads TGTGCCAGCAGTGAGGGCAGGGGGTTCGATGAGCAGTTCTTC. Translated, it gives CASSEGRGFDEQFF.

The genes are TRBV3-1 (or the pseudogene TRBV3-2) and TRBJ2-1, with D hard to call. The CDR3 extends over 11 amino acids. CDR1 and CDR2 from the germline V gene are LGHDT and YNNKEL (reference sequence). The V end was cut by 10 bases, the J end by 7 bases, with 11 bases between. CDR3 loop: CATRQLNEQFF. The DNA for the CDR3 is TGTGCCACCCGACAACTGAATGAGCAGTTCTTC.

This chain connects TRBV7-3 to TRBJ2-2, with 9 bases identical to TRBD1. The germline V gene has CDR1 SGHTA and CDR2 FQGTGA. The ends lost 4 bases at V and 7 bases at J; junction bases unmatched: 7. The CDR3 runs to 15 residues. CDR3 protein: CASSSHRGRGGELFF. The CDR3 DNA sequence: TGTGCCAGCAGCTCACACAGGGGGCGTGGCGGGGAGCTGTTTTTT.

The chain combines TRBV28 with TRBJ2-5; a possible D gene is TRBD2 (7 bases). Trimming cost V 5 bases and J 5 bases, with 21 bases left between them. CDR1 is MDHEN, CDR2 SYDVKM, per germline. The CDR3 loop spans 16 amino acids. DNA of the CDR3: TGTGCCAGCAGTCCCCTCCGGGGGGCCCTTTGGGAGACCCAGTACTTC. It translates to CASSPLRGALWETQYF.